Here is one TCR beta chain with its context. No cognate antigen has been identified for it. There are no base qualities to consult, and no much larger clone falls within one base. CDR1 and CDR2 are drawn from the germline V gene: SNHLY, FYNNEI. Trimming removed 2 bases from V and 4 bases from J, leaving 8 bases between the germline ends. Counted from cysteine to phenylalanine, this CDR3 has 13 amino acids. The retained sequence is limited to the CDR3, 39 bases, with the frame set at the first base. This record belongs to a study of cytomegalovirus exposure and HLA in healthy donors (dated by TCRdb to about 2017). A note on the overall study: The 650 to 800 repertoires of the first cohort and the 110 or so validation repertoires were produced on the same platform, according to a later analysis. The study was designed to test whether signatures of past pathogen exposure could be identified by cataloging public T cell receptors. A separate validation cohort of 90 to 150 different subjects was used in addition to the 666-subject first cohort. To predict cytomegalovirus infection status, the study brought together high-throughput TCR immunosequencing, statistical association of individual TCRs with disease status, and machine learning. The full study reports these points: A few of the identified cytomegalovirus-associated TCR beta chains were confirmed in vitro to be specific for cytomegalovirus antigens. A later analysis found that TCRs clustered in the first cohort also tended to co-occur in the 130 or so validation repertoires, with approximately 93% of cluster scores above 0. The classifier was reported to diagnose cytomegalovirus status with high specificity and sensitivity in both the original and validation cohorts. A later analysis lacked HLA typing for the validation cohort, so it scored co-occurrence in that cohort across all 110 or so repertoires. The study gave a list of some 150 TCR beta chains associated with cytomegalovirus. Most TCR sequences were seen in very few donors, while some public TCRs were found in many individuals. The authors suggested that the approach could potentially be extended to other disease states and immunological phenotypes.

The library came from the immunoSEQ multiplex PCR assay. Per the authors' processing: A statistical classification framework was built to diagnose cytomegalovirus status from the catalog of TCR beta chain sequences. The source is immuneACCESS, and TCRdb retained only in-frame sequences with V and J called. Part of the clones is not carried over; for the studies checked, unresolved V genes explain less than half of this, and the remainder is unexplained. The V and J calls and clone size are taken from that table; D and trimming were inferred from the DNA. The sample profile shows some 110,000 clones; around 94% of them were found once. The ten largest clonotypes hold less than 1.5% of the sample. Separate from the roughly 650-subject first cohort, the validation cohort of 95 to 150 subjects was the group to which the donors belonged.

This receptor was identified in a woman under 30 in good health and CMV-seronegative. Material: PBMCs. The V and J segments used are TRBV2 and TRBJ2-5; D gene: possibly TRBD2, on 5 matching bases. The sequence in DNA is TGTGCCAGCAGTGAAAGACTACGAGAGACCCAGTACTTC. The translation is CASSERLRETQYF. When the CDR3 is completed using the reference TRBV2 and TRBJ2-5 genes on either side, the full variable domain is EPEVTQTPSHQVTQMGQEVILRCVPISNHLYFYWYRQILGQKVEFLVSFYNNEISEKSEIFDDQFSVERPDGSNFTLKIRSTKLEDSAMYFCASSERLRETQYFGPGTRLLVL.